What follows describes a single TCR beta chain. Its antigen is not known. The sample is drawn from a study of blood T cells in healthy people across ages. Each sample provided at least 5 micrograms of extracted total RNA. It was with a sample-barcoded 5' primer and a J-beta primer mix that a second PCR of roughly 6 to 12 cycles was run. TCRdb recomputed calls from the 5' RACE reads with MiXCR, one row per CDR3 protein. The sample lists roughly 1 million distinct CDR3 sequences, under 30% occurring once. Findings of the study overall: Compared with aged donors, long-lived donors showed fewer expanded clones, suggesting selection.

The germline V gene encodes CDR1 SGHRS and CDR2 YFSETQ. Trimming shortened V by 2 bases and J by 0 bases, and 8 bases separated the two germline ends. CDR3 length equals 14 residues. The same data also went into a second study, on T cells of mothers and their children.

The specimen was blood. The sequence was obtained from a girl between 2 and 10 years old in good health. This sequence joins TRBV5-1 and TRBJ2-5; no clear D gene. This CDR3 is CASSFLGHQETQYF. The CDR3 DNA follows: TGCGCCAGCAGCTTCCTAGGGCACCAAGAGACCCAGTACTTC.